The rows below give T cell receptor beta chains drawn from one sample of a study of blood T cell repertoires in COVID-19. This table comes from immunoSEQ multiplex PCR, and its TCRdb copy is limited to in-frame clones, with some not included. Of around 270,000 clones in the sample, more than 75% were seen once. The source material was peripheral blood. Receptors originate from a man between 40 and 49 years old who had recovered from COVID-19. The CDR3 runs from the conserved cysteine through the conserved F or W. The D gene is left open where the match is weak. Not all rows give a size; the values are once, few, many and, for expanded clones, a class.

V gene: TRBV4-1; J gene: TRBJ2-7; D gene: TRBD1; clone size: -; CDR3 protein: CASSQEDRATYEQYF; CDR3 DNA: TGCGCCAGCAGCCAAGAGGACAGGGCTACATACGAGCAGTACTTC
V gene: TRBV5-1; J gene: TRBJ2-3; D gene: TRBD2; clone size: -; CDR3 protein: CASSLGGLGTDTQYF; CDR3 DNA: TGCGCCAGCAGCTTGGGAGGACTAGGGACAGATACGCAGTATTTT
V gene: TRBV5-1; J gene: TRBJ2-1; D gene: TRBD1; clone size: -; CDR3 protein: CASSLLKGQGLNEQFF; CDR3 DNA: TGCGCCAGCAGCTTGTTAAAGGGACAGGGGTTGAATGAGCAGTTCTTC
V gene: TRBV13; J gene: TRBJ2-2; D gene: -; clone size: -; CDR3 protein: CASSFIDRGAGELFF; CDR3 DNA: TGTGCCAGCAGCTTCATAGATAGAGGAGCGGGGGAGCTGTTTTTT
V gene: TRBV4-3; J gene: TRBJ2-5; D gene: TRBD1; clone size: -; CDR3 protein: CASSQEQGGRETQYF; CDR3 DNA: TGCGCCAGCAGCCAAGAACAGGGGGGACGGGAGACCCAGTACTTC
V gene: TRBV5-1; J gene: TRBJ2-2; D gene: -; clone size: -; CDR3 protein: CASSFDGLATTGELFF; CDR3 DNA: TGCGCCAGCAGCTTCGACGGGCTAGCAACCACCGGGGAGCTGTTTTTT
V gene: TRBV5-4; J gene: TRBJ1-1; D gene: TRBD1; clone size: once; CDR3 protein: CASSLAGDRPTNTEAFF; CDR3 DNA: TGTGCCAGCAGCTTGGCGGGGGACAGGCCAACGAACACTGAAGCTTTCTTT
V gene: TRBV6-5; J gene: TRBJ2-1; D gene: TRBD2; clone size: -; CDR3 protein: CASSLKTGSGINEQFF; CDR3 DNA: TGTGCCAGCAGTTTAAAGACGGGTAGCGGGATAAATGAGCAGTTCTTC
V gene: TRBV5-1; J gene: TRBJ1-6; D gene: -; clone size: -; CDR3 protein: CASSGTGHDSSYNSPLHF; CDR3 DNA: TGCGCCAGCAGCGGAACAGGTCACGATAGCTCCTATAATTCACCCCTCCACTTT
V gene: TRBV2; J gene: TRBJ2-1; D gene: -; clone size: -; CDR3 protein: CASSPIRELGNEQFF; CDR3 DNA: TGTGCCAGCAGTCCCATCAGGGAATTAGGGAATGAGCAGTTCTTC
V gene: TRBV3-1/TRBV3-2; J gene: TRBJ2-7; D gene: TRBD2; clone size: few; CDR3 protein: CASSHGSTGGGLTYEQYF; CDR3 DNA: TGTGCCAGCAGCCATGGGTCCACAGGCGGGGGTCTAACTTACGAGCAGTACTTC
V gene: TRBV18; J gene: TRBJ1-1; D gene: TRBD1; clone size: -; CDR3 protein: CASSFSDRKAEAFF; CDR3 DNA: TGTGCCAGCTCATTCTCGGACAGGAAGGCTGAAGCTTTCTTT
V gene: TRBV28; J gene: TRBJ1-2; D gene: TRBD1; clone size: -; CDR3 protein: CAAKDRGDWYGYTF; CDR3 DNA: TGTGCCGCAAAAGACAGGGGAGATTGGTATGGCTACACCTTC
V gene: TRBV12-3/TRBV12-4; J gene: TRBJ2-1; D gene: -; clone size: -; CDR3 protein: CASRVIGGGEQFF; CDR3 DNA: TGTGCCAGCAGAGTTATTGGGGGAGGTGAGCAGTTCTTC
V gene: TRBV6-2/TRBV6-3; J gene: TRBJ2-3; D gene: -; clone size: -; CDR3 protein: CASSYQRGSGHTDTQYF; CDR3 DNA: TGTGCCAGCAGTTACCAGCGCGGTAGCGGACACACAGATACGCAGTATTTT
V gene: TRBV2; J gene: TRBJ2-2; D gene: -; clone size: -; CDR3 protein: CASSEALGVPNTGELFF; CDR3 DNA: TGTGCCAGCAGTGAAGCCCTCGGGGTCCCGAACACCGGGGAGCTGTTTTTT
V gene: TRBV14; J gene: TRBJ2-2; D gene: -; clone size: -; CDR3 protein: CASSQELGREAWELFF; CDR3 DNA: TGTGCCAGCAGCCAAGAATTGGGCAGGGAGGCGTGGGAGCTGTTTTTT
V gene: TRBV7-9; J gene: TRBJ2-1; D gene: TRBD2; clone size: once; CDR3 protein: CASSAKTGLGGNEQFF; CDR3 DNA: TGTGCCAGCAGCGCTAAAACGGGACTAGGGGGCAATGAGCAGTTCTTC
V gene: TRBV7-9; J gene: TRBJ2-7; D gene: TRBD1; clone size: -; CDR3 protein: CASSPSPGQGSEQYF; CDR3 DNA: TGTGCCAGCAGCCCTAGCCCGGGACAGGGTTCCGAGCAGTACTTC
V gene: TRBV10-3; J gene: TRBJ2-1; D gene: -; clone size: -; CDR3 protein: CAITGDTYNEQFF; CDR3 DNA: TGTGCCATCACTGGGGACACCTACAATGAGCAGTTCTTC
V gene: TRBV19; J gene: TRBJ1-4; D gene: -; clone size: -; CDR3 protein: CASSRVGADEKLFF; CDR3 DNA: TGTGCCAGTAGTAGAGTGGGGGCAGATGAAAAACTGTTTTTT
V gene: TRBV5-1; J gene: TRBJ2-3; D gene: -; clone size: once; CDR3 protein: CASSFGGRSTDTQYF; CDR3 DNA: TGCGCCAGCAGCTTTGGAGGTAGATCCACAGATACGCAGTATTTT
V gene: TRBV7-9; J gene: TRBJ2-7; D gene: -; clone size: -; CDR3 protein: CASSFNSVDYEQYF; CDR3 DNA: TGTGCCAGCAGCTTTAATAGCGTGGACTACGAGCAGTACTTC
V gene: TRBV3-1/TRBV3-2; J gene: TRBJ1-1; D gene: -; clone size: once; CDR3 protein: CASSQDGGEAFF; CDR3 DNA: TGTGCCAGCAGCCAAGATGGAGGCGAAGCTTTCTTT
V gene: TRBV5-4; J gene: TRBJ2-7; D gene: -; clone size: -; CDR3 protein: CASSFAGQPYEQYF; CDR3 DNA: TGTGCCAGCAGCTTCGCAGGACAACCCTACGAGCAGTACTTC
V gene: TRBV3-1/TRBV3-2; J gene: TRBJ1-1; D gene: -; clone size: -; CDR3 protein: CASSLKGGVSEAFF; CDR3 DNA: TGTGCCAGCAGCCTTAAAGGAGGAGTCTCTGAAGCTTTCTTT
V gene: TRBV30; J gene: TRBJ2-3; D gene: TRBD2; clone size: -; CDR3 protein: CAWSPLAGRTDTQYF; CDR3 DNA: TGTGCCTGGAGTCCCCTAGCGGGAAGGACAGATACGCAGTATTTT
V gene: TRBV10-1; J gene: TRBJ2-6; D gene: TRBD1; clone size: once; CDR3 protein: CASSDRTGFGANVLTF; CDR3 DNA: TGCGCCAGCAGTGACCGGACAGGGTTTGGGGCCAACGTCCTGACTTTC
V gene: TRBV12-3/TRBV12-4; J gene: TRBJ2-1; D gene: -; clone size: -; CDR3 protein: CASSTADEQFF; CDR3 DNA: TGTGCCAGCAGTACCGCGGATGAGCAGTTCTTC
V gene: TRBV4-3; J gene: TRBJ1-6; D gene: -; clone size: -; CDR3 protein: CASSQDGANSPLHF; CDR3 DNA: TGCGCCAGCAGCCAAGATGGGGCTAATTCACCCCTCCACTTT
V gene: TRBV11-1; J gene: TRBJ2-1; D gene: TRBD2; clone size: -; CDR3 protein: CASSHTGTRAYNEQFF; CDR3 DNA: TGTGCCAGCAGCCATACCGGGACTAGAGCCTACAATGAGCAGTTCTTC
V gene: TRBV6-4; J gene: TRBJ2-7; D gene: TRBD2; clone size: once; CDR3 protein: CASRIAGVLSEEQYF; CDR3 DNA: TGTGCCAGCCGCATAGCGGGGGTCCTGTCAGAAGAGCAGTACTTC
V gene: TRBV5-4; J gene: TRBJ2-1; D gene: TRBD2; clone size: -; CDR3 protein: CASSSAGTSDNEQFF; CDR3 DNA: TGTGCCAGCAGCTCCGCCGGGACTAGCGACAATGAGCAGTTCTTC
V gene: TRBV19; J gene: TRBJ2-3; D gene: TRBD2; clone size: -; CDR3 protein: CAVAAGGRDTDTQYF; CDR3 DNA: TGTGCCGTCGCAGCGGGGGGGCGTGACACAGATACGCAGTATTTT
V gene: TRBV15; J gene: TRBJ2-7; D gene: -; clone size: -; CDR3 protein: CATSRRDKAYEQYF; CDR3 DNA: TGTGCCACCAGCAGACGGGACAAGGCCTACGAGCAGTACTTC
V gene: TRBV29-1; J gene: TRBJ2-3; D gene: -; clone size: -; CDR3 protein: CSVLDLLSGTDTQYF; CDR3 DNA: TGCAGCGTGCTAGACCTCCTTAGTGGCACAGATACGCAGTATTTT
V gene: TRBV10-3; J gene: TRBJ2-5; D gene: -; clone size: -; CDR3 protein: CAISESIGEETQYF; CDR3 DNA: TGTGCCATCAGTGAGTCAATCGGGGAAGAGACCCAGTACTTC
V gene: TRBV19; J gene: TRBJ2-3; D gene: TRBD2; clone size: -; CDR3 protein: CASTQGRLAGGFRSDTQYF; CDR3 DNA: TGTGCCAGTACCCAGGGGAGACTAGCGGGAGGGTTCCGATCAGATACGCAGTATTTT
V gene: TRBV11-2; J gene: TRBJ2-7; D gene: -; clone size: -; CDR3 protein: CASSPAPGVGYEQYF; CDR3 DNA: TGTGCCAGCAGCCCCGCCCCCGGGGTCGGCTACGAGCAGTACTTC
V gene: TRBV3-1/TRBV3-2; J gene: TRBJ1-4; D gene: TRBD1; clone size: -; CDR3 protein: CASSDGDRGRSNEKLFF; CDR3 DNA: TGTGCCAGCAGCGACGGGGACAGGGGGCGATCTAATGAAAAACTGTTTTTT
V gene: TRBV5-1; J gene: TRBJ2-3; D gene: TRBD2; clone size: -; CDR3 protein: CASSLVVPLAGGGPTQYF; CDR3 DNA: TGCGCCAGCAGCTTGGTGGTCCCCCTAGCGGGGGGTGGTCCTACGCAGTATTTT
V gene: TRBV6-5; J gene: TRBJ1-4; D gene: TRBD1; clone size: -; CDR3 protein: CASSLRGVPSEKLFF; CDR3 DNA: TGTGCCAGCAGCCTCAGGGGGGTCCCGTCTGAAAAACTGTTTTTT
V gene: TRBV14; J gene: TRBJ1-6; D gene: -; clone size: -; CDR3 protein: CASSQGGRALHF; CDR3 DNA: TGTGCCAGCAGCCAAGGAGGTAGAGCCCTCCACTTT
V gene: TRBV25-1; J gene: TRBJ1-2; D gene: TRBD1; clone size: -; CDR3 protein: CASTGQAYGYTF; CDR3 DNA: TGTGCCAGCACGGGACAGGCCTATGGCTACACCTTC
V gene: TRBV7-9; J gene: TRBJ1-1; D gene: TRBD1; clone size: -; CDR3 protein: CASSFNTDRGRKAFF; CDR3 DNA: TGTGCCAGCAGCTTCAACACCGACAGGGGCAGAAAAGCTTTCTTT
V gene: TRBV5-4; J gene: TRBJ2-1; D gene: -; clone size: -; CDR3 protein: CASSLGVNEQFF; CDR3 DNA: TGTGCCAGCAGCTTGGGAGTCAATGAGCAGTTCTTC
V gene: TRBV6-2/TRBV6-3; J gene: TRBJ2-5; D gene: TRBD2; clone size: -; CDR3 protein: CASTPIPRRGAPETQYF; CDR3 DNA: TGTGCCAGCACCCCCATCCCCAGGCGGGGGGCCCCAGAGACCCAGTACTTC
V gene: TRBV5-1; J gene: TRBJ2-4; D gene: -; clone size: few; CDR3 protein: CASSAESPALRGNIQYF; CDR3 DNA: TGCGCCAGCAGCGCGGAAAGCCCAGCACTAAGGGGGAACATTCAGTACTTC
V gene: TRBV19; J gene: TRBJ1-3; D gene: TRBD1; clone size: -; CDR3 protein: CASNRDRSSGNTIYF; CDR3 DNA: TGTGCCAGTAACCGGGACAGATCCTCTGGAAACACCATATATTTT
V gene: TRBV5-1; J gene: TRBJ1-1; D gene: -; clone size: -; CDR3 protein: CASSRDRNTEAFF; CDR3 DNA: TGCGCCAGCAGCAGAGACAGGAACACTGAAGCTTTCTTT
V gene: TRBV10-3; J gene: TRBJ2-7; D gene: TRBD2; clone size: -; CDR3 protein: CAISDLAGAIYEQYF; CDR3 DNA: TGTGCCATCAGTGACCTAGCGGGGGCCATCTACGAGCAGTACTTC
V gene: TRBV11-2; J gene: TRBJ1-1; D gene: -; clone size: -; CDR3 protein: CASSPALGTEAFF; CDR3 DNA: TGTGCCAGCAGCCCCGCCCTAGGCACTGAAGCTTTCTTT
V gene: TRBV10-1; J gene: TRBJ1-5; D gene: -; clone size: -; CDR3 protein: CASSERDNQPQHF; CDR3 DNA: TGCGCCAGCAGTGAGCGAGACAATCAGCCCCAGCATTTT
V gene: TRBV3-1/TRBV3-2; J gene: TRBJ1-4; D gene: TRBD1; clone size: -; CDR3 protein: CASSPPTGGMGNEKLFF; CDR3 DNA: TGTGCCAGCAGCCCTCCGACAGGGGGCATGGGTAATGAAAAACTGTTTTTT
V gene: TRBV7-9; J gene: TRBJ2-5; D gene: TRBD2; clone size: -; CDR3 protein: CASSKPAGDETQYF; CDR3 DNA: TGTGCCAGCAGCAAGCCGGCGGGAGATGAGACCCAGTACTTC
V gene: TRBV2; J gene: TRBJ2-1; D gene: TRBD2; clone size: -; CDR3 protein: CASSDQGLVNNEQFF; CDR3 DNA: TGTGCCAGCAGTGATCAGGGACTAGTTAACAATGAGCAGTTCTTC
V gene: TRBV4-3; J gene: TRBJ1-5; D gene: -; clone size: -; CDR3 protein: CASSHSKIRESQPQHF; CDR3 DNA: TGCGCCAGCAGCCACTCAAAGATACGGGAGTCTCAGCCCCAGCATTTT
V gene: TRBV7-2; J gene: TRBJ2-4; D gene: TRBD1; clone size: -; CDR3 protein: CASSLPTGVSKNIQYF; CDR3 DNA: TGTGCCAGCAGCCTCCCGACAGGGGTATCCAAAAACATTCAGTACTTC